What follows are 32 T cell receptor beta chains derived from one specimen sequenced in a study of T cell responses to AZD1222 COVID-19 vaccine. Clones were sequenced by immunoSEQ multiplex PCR, and TCRdb holds only the in-frame ones, with some missing. The data hold 80,000 to 95,000 clones, with around 92% observed a single time. Sequenced material: peripheral blood, taken on day 0 of AZD1222 vaccination. The receptors here all came from an adult in good health.

The chain links TRBV5-1 to TRBJ2-5; D is tentatively TRBD1 or TRBD2 (5 bases each). This CDR3 region has 14 residues. Germline V lookup: CDR1 SGHRS, CDR2 YFSETQ. Trimming removed 0 bases from V and 1 base from J, with 7 bases in between. The CDR3 protein is CASSLGGPQETQYF. CDR3 coding DNA: TGCGCCAGCAGCTTGGGGGGACCCCAAGAGACCCAGTACTTC. The variable domain in full, with the rest retrieved from reference TRBV5-1 and TRBJ2-5, is KAGVTQTPRYLIKTRGQQVTLSCSPISGHRSVSWYQQTPGQGLQFLFEYFSETQRNKGNFPGRFSGRQFSNSRSEMNVSTLELGDSALYLCASSLGGPQETQYFGPGTRLLVL.

The chain has TRBV7-2 and TRBJ2-4; the D is unclear. Germline values: CDR1 SGHTA, CDR2 FQGNSA. The CDR3 contains 14 residues. V was trimmed by 5 bases and J by 0 bases, leaving 8 bases between them. Written as DNA, the CDR3 is TGTGCCAGCAGCCCGTCCCTAGCCAAAAACATTCAGTACTTC. This encodes CASSPSLAKNIQYF.

The rearrangement joins TRBV20-1 to TRBJ2-7, with 10 positions matching TRBD2. Trimming took 3 bases from V and 1 from J; bases not matched to a gene: 12. CDR3 length equals 17 residues. CDR1 is DFQATT and CDR2 is SNEGSKA in the germline V gene (reference sequence). CDR3 amino acids: CSASGQREGPRSYEQYF. The DNA for the CDR3 is TGCAGTGCTAGTGGCCAGCGGGAGGGCCCTAGATCCTACGAGCAGTACTTC.

The rearrangement uses TRBV25-1 and TRBJ2-2, with TRBD1 as a possible D gene (6 bases). The CDR3 spans 15 residues. Deletions cut 5 bases from V and 1 base from J, with 11 bases between. Germline V gene data show CDR1 as MGHDK and CDR2 as SYGVNS. The CDR3 here is CASSSYRENTGELFF. The CDR3, as DNA: TGTGCCAGCAGTTCATACAGGGAGAACACCGGGGAGCTGTTTTTT.

In its sample, this clone was seen once. The CDR3, as DNA: TGTGCCAGCAGCATGCCCGATGAGCAGTTCTTC. It is translated as CASSMPDEQFF. This chain connects TRBV21-1 to TRBJ2-1. TRBV21-1 is a known pseudogene. This CDR3 contains 11 residues.

This chain connects TRBV27 to TRBJ2-5; the D is unclear. V lost 2 bases to trimming and J lost 5 bases, with 9 bases between them. Germline values: CDR1 MNHEY, CDR2 SMNVEV (reference sequence). This CDR3 is built from 13 residues. The chain's CDR3 is CASSLVTRETQYF. In nucleotides, the CDR3 is TGTGCCAGCAGTTTAGTGACGAGGGAGACCCAGTACTTC.

The chain carries TRBV7-9 and TRBJ2-3; D ambiguous. Trimming removed 3 bases at V and 2 bases at J, with 6 bases between. Germline V gene data show CDR1 as SEHNR and CDR2 as FQNEAQ (reference sequence). The CDR3 contains 13 residues. CDR3 in amino acids: CASSFLHTDTQYF. DNA of the CDR3: TGTGCCAGCAGCTTCCTCCACACAGATACGCAGTATTTT.

In DNA, the CDR3 is TGTGCCAGCAGAAAAACAGGTGTCGAGCAGCCCCAGCATTTT. Protein: CASRKTGVEQPQHF. This chain uses TRBV6-7 with TRBJ1-5, with D possibly being TRBD1 (5 bases). TRBV6-7 is reported as an ORF; its role is uncertain. The CDR3 loop spans 14 amino acids. V lost 6 bases and J 7 bases, leaving 16 bases between the germline ends.

V usage is TRBV4-2 and J usage is TRBJ2-7; 9 bases are a match to TRBD1. The junction had 6 bases not matched to a gene; V was cut back by 0 bases and J by 6 bases. This CDR3 contains 15 residues. Looked up from germline, CDR1 is LGHNA and CDR2 is YNFKEQ. The CDR3 region has the DNA TGTGCCAGCAGCCAAGATGGGACAGGGAGTAGCGAGCAGTACTTC. Protein: CASSQDGTGSSEQYF.

The V gene is TRBV3-1 (or the pseudogene TRBV3-2), the J gene TRBJ2-3; 7 bases map to TRBD2. V shed 6 bases, J shed 6 bases, and the junction held 6 bases outside the gene matches. Per germline, CDR1 LGHDT and CDR2 YNNKEL (reference sequence). The CDR3 runs to 13 residues. The chain's CDR3 is CASRLTSLDTQYF. CDR3 in DNA: TGTGCCAGCAGACTGACTAGCCTCGATACGCAGTATTTT.

This chain joins TRBV9 and TRBJ1-5, with 8 bases matching TRBD1. Germline V CDR1 and CDR2: SGDLS, YYNGEE. The CDR3 spans 14 residues. V shed 4 bases, J shed 6 bases, and the junction held 6 bases outside the gene matches. This CDR3 is CASSPRTGPQPQHF. The CDR3 nucleotides are TGTGCCAGCAGCCCCAGGACAGGGCCTCAGCCCCAGCATTTT.

The chain has TRBV7-8 and TRBJ1-1; 7 bases align to TRBD1. This CDR3 is 14 amino acids long. Germline V gene sequence: CDR1 SGHVS, CDR2 FQNEAQ. V shed 4 bases, J shed 2 bases, and the junction held 4 bases outside the gene matches. Written as DNA, the CDR3 is TGTGCCAGCAGCTCGGGGACAGCTAACACTGAAGCTTTCTTT. Encoded protein: CASSSGTANTEAFF.

The chain has TRBV4-3 and TRBJ2-1; D is unclear. CDR3 length: 17 amino acids. The germline gives CDR1 LGHNA, CDR2 YSLEER. Trimming removed 0 bases at V and 1 base at J, with 13 bases between. The CDR3 spells CASSQDPQAESYNEQFF. The CDR3, as DNA: TGCGCCAGCAGCCAAGATCCCCAGGCGGAATCCTACAATGAGCAGTTCTTC.

This clone was recorded only once. The chain employs TRBV28 and TRBJ1-1; no clear D. CDR1 is MDHEN, CDR2 SYDVKM, per germline. V lost 5 bases and J 1 base, leaving 14 bases between the germline ends. CDR3 size: 15 residues. CDR3 sequence reads: CASSPPRSQNTEAFF. CDR3 coding DNA: TGTGCCAGCAGTCCTCCTCGGTCCCAGAACACTGAAGCTTTCTTT.

This chain joins TRBV15 and TRBJ2-5; D unclear. V was trimmed by 1 base and J by 2 bases, leaving 8 bases between them. Germline CDR1 LNHNV, CDR2 YYDKDF (reference sequence). This CDR3 region has 14 residues. The CDR3 DNA reads as TGTGCCACCAGCAGAGGGATTGGGCAAGAGACCCAGTACTTC. Amino acids: CATSRGIGQETQYF.

Notes on this clone: Other DNA variants within this sample encode the same CDR3. This chain links TRBV9 with TRBJ2-1; D gene uncertain. The germline V gene has CDR1 SGDLS and CDR2 YYNGEE. The germline V and J ends were trimmed by 0 bases and 3 bases, with 4 bases remaining between them. The CDR3 has 13 residues. This CDR3 is CASSVDSYNEQFF. The CDR3 DNA sequence: TGTGCCAGCAGCGTAGATAGCTACAATGAGCAGTTCTTC.

The chain carries TRBV27 and TRBJ2-3, with D possibly matching TRBD2 (5 bases). The CDR3 length is 14 residues. Trimming pared 3 bases from V and 6 bases from J, leaving 13 bases between. Germline loops: CDR1 MNHEY, CDR2 SMNVEV (reference sequence). The CDR3 sequence is CASSLTTYGDTQYF. CDR3 bases: TGTGCCAGCAGTTTGACTACCTATGGGGATACGCAGTATTTT.

The genes are TRBV5-1 and TRBJ1-2, with 9 bases aligning to TRBD1. The CDR3 is 14 amino acids. The V segment lost 3 bases and the J segment 5 bases; nucleotides outside the gene matches: 5. The V gene's germline CDR1 is SGHRS and CDR2 YFSETQ. CDR3 protein: CASSSQGAGYGYTF. The CDR3 bases are TGCGCCAGCAGCTCACAGGGGGCAGGGTATGGCTACACCTTC.

This chain connects TRBV28 to TRBJ1-4; 8 bases match TRBD1. Germline lookup yields CDR1 MDHEN and CDR2 SYDVKM. The CDR3 contains 14 residues. With V trimmed by 7 bases and J by 8 bases, 9 bases remained unmatched. CDR3 bases: TGTGCCAGCACTACGACAGGGGTTGCGGAAAAACTGTTTTTT. This encodes CASTTTGVAEKLFF.

The chain couples TRBV5-1 to TRBJ2-5; D could derive from TRBD1 or TRBD2 (7 bases each). Trimming shortened V by 4 bases and J by 2 bases, and 18 bases separated the two germline ends. The CDR3 spans 16 residues. Germline loops: CDR1 SGHRS, CDR2 YFSETQ. The CDR3 sequence is CASSPGGTALQETQYF. CDR3 nucleotide sequence: TGCGCCAGCAGCCCCGGGGGGACAGCCTTACAAGAGACCCAGTACTTC.

The gene calls are TRBV10-2 and TRBJ1-3; D gene ambiguous. Trimming removed 6 bases from V and 0 bases from J, with 6 bases in between. CDR3 length: 13 residues. CDR1 WSHSY and CDR2 SAAADI come from the germline V gene. The CDR3 DNA reads TGCGCCAGCAGGGGGTCCTCTGGAAACACCATATATTTT. It encodes CASRGSSGNTIYF.

For the CDR3, the DNA is TGTGCCACCAGCAGAGCCGGACCCTATATAGATACGCAGTATTTT. It encodes CATSRAGPYIDTQYF. V and J are TRBV15 and TRBJ2-3; D is undetermined. Germline V gene lookup returns CDR1 LNHNV and CDR2 YYDKDF (reference sequence). The CDR3 sequence is 15 residues long. The V end was cut by 1 base, the J end by 5 bases, with 13 bases between.

The chain employs TRBV4-1 and TRBJ2-4, with D perhaps TRBD2 (6 bases). CDR3 length: 16 residues. Germline V gene lookup returns CDR1 MGHRA and CDR2 YSYEKL. With 5 bases removed from V and 0 bases from J, the gap between germline ends came to 14 bases. CDR3 DNA: TGCGCCAGCAGCTCCACTGCGGGGACAGCCAAAAACATTCAGTACTTC. This codes for CASSSTAGTAKNIQYF.

The chain uses TRBV9 and TRBJ1-2; 7 positions match TRBD1. CDR3 length equals 15 residues. From germline, CDR1 is SGDLS and CDR2 YYNGEE. The trim removed 0 bases at V and 4 bases at J, leaving 6 bases unmatched. Here the CDR3 DNA reads TGTGCCAGCAGCGTAGATATCGGGACAGTCTATGGCTACACCTTC. This encodes CASSVDIGTVYGYTF. Full variable domain (rest looked up from reference TRBV9 and TRBJ1-2): DSGVTQTPKHLITATGQRVTLRCSPRSGDLSVYWYQQSLDQGLQFLIQYYNGEERAKGNILERFSAQQFPDLHSELNLSSLELGDSALYFCASSVDIGTVYGYTFGSGTRLTVV.

The V call is TRBV27, the J call TRBJ2-7; unclear D gene. This CDR3 comprises 11 residues. The germline V gene encodes CDR1 MNHEY and CDR2 SMNVEV (reference sequence). V was clipped by 6 bases and J by 7 bases, with 10 bases between them. The CDR3 coding sequence is TGTGCCAGCAGACACTACGGGGAGCAGTACTTC. Translation gives CASRHYGEQYF.

The chain carries TRBV18 and TRBJ2-1; tentatively, D is TRBD2 (5 bases). The CDR3 contains 14 residues. V lost 3 bases, J lost 4 bases, and 10 bases lay in between. The germline V gene has CDR1 KGHSH and CDR2 LQKENI. The CDR3 coding sequence is TGTGCCAGCTCACCGAGTACGGGGTACAATGAGCAGTTCTTC. The encoded protein is CASSPSTGYNEQFF.

This chain connects TRBV6-6 to TRBJ2-1; no definite D call. The CDR3 has 16 residues. Germline V gene lookup returns CDR1 MNHNY and CDR2 SVGAGI (reference sequence). Trimming shortened V by 6 bases and J by 5 bases, and 20 bases separated the two germline ends. In DNA form, the CDR3 reads TGTGCCAGCAGCTACACTGGTAGAGGACCCAACAATGAGCAGTTCTTC. It is translated as CASSYTGRGPNNEQFF.

V usage is TRBV12-3 or TRBV12-4 and J usage is TRBJ1-2; no definite D call. This CDR3 contains 12 residues. Trimming took 6 bases from V and 8 from J, leaving 13 bases between them. The CDR3 reads CASRASLGGYTF. CDR3 sequence (DNA): TGTGCCAGCAGGGCAAGTTTAGGGGGCTACACCTTC.

J is TRBJ1-5 and V is TRBV24-1; 8 bases agree with TRBD1. The trim removed 4 bases at V and 0 bases at J, leaving 7 bases unmatched. The germline V gene encodes CDR1 KGHDR and CDR2 SFDVKD. This CDR3 spans 17 amino acids. CDR3 in DNA: TGTGCCACCAGTGACCCGGGACAGGAGAATAGCAATCAGCCCCAGCATTTT. It translates to CATSDPGQENSNQPQHF.

In this sample, this clone turned up once. V is TRBV27 and J is TRBJ2-5, with 11 nucleotides matching TRBD2. CDR1 is MNHEY, CDR2 SMNVEV, per germline (reference sequence). This CDR3 is built from 15 residues. The J segment lost 5 bases and the V segment lost 0 bases, leaving 2 bases of the junction unmatched. The CDR3 DNA is TGTGCCAGCAGTTTATCGACTAGCGGGATGGAGACCCAGTACTTC. It specifies CASSLSTSGMETQYF.

CDR3 in DNA: TGCAGCGTTCCGGGACAGGGGGTCGAGCAGTACTTC. As protein: CSVPGQGVEQYF. J is TRBJ2-7 and V is TRBV29-1; 11 nucleotides align to TRBD1. This CDR3 has 12 amino acids. V was pared by 5 bases and J by 6 bases, with 3 bases of the junction left unmatched. Germline CDR1 is SQVTM and CDR2 is ANQGSEA.

The chain employs TRBV6-1 and TRBJ2-7, with 13 bases fitting TRBD2. CDR1 MNHNS and CDR2 SASEGT come from the germline V gene. This CDR3 spans 16 amino acids. The junction had 4 bases not matched to a gene; V was cut back by 1 base and J by 4 bases. This CDR3 reads CASSEVETSGRYEQYF. CDR3 nucleotide sequence: TGTGCCAGCAGTGAAGTTGAGACTAGCGGGAGGTACGAGCAGTACTTC.